This T cell receptor beta chain was sequenced in a study of cytomegalovirus exposure and HLA in healthy donors. In regard to this clone: Antigen: not known.

This CDR3 has 17 amino acids. V was pared by 5 bases and J by 2 bases, with 19 bases between. Germline values: CDR1 SGHVT, CDR2 SQSDAQ. General study findings and limits: The authors enumerated roughly 160 TCR beta chains as linked to cytomegalovirus. A classifier reportedly called cytomegalovirus status with high sensitivity and specificity. Whilst most TCR sequences proved rare, a subset of public TCRs occurred across many donors.

Produced via immunoSEQ multiplex PCR; TCRdb's table is partial and in-frame only. The sample lists about 54,000 clones, roughly 89% occurring once. The sample comprised PBMCs. The chain uses TRBV7-4 and TRBJ1-3; D ambiguous. The sequence was collected from a young woman in good health and CMV-seropositive. The CDR3 here is CASSATCDLRTGNTIYF. As DNA, the CDR3 is TGTGCCAGCAGCGCAACGTGTGACCTGAGGACTGGAAACACCATATATTTT.